Listed below are T cell receptor beta chains from one sample, sequenced in a study of sequential checkpoint blockade in melanoma. TCRdb's table, derived via immunoSEQ multiplex PCR, lists solely in-frame clones and lacks some. Of under 3,500 clones in the sample, 16% were seen once. This specimen was tumor tissue (inferred from file names), taken from a patient given nivolumab and ipilimumab in sequence. The receptor source for this set is a human donor with melanoma. The CDR3 runs from the conserved cysteine through the conserved F or W. The D gene is left open where the match is weak. Clone size is not always given. Where it is, it says once, few, many or a class for expanded clones.

cdr3_length d_call j_call clone_size v_call cdr3_aa cdr3_nt
14 . TRBJ1-5 . TRBV6-8 CASSYMAGMQPQHF TGTGCCAGCAGTTACATGGCAGGGATGCAGCCCCAGCATTTT
15 . TRBJ2-5 many TRBV11-3 CASSLVLGTQETQYF TGTGCCAGCAGCTTGGTCTTGGGGACCCAAGAGACCCAGTACTTC
11 . TRBJ2-3 few TRBV30 CAWSVPDTQYF TGTGCCTGGAGTGTGCCCGATACGCAGTATTTT
14 . TRBJ2-5 few TRBV6-8 CASSYSGPGETQYF TGTGCCAGCAGTTACTCGGGACCCGGAGAGACCCAGTACTTC
12 . TRBJ1-5 . TRBV19 CASRLANQPQHF TGTGCCAGTAGGCTAGCTAATCAGCCCCAGCATTTT
14 . TRBJ2-3 . TRBV18 CASSPASNTDTQYF TGTGCCAGCTCACCAGCGTCAAACACAGATACGCAGTATTTT
17 . TRBJ1-5 . TRBV19 CASSITGGNNGNQPQHF TGTGCCAGTAGTATTACGGGGGGCAATAACGGCAATCAGCCCCAGCATTTT
15 TRBD1 TRBJ2-5 . TRBV6-8 CASSLTDRVGETQYF TGTGCCAGCAGTCTAACTGACAGGGTCGGGGAGACCCAGTACTTC
16 . TRBJ1-6 few TRBV6-8 CASGLHPSSYNSPLHF TGTGCCAGCGGGTTACACCCGAGCTCCTATAATTCACCCCTCCACTTT
15 . TRBJ2-5 medium-sized TRBV6-8 CASSYPTGTPETQYF TGTGCCAGCAGTTACCCTACCGGGACCCCGGAGACCCAGTACTTC
12 . TRBJ1-5 medium-sized TRBV6-8 CASSGSNQPQHF TGTGCCAGCAGTGGTAGCAATCAGCCCCAGCATTTT
15 . TRBJ2-3 medium-sized TRBV11-3 CASSLGVGGADTQYF TGTGCCAGCAGCTTGGGAGTTGGGGGCGCAGATACGCAGTATTTT
13 . TRBJ2-7 . TRBV18 CASQRDSSYEQYF TGTGCCAGTCAACGCGATAGCTCCTACGAGCAGTACTTC
16 . TRBJ2-5 few TRBV6-8 CASSQVRGDVGETQYF TGTGCCAGCAGCCAAGTGCGGGGAGACGTAGGAGAGACCCAGTACTTC
15 TRBD1 TRBJ1-2 many TRBV11-3 CASSRGQGHNYGYTF TGTGCCAGCAGCCGCGGACAGGGCCACAACTATGGCTACACCTTC
16 TRBD2 TRBJ2-1 . TRBV6-8 CASRTTSGGTYNEQFF TGTGCCAGCAGAACCACTAGCGGGGGGACTTACAATGAGCAGTTCTTC
13 . TRBJ2-2 few TRBV6-8 CASSYERTGELFF TGTGCCAGCAGTTATGAGAGAACCGGGGAGCTGTTTTTT
15 TRBD2 TRBJ2-5 medium-sized TRBV11-3 CASSLGTSGQETQYF TGTGCCAGCAGCTTAGGGACTAGCGGGCAAGAGACCCAGTACTTC
15 TRBD1 TRBJ2-7 many TRBV11-3 CASSPLIGTGTEQYF TGTGCCAGCAGCCCCCTTATCGGGACAGGGACCGAGCAGTACTTC
12 . TRBJ1-1 many TRBV9 CASSDREGFAFF TGTGCCAGCAGCGACCGGGAGGGGTTTGCTTTCTTT
17 TRBD1 TRBJ1-6 once TRBV5-1 CASSLGGQGTRRSPLHF TGCGCCAGCAGCTTGGGGGGACAGGGAACGCGGCGTTCACCCCTCCACTTT
16 . TRBJ2-3 large TRBV11-3 CASSSSAGIGRDTQYF TGTGCCAGCAGCTCGAGCGCGGGGATAGGTCGAGATACGCAGTATTTT
14 TRBD1 TRBJ2-2 . TRBV30 CAWSGTGMKRELFF TGTGCCTGGAGTGGGACAGGGATGAAGAGGGAGCTGTTTTTT
14 . TRBJ2-7 medium-sized TRBV6-8 CASSYSRWSYEQYF TGTGCCAGCAGTTACTCGAGGTGGTCCTACGAGCAGTACTTC
16 . TRBJ1-5 few TRBV4-1 CASSMTSGGFNQPQHF TGCGCCAGCAGCATGACATCGGGCGGCTTCAATCAGCCCCAGCATTTT
14 . TRBJ1-5 . TRBV19 CATPRDFFNQPQHF TGTGCCACCCCCAGGGACTTCTTCAATCAGCCCCAGCATTTT
12 . TRBJ1-5 . TRBV6-8 CATQYSNQPQHF TGTGCCACCCAGTATAGCAATCAGCCCCAGCATTTT
14 TRBD1 TRBJ1-2 once TRBV18 CASSPPGTGYGYTF TGTGCCAGCTCACCCCCCGGGACAGGATATGGCTACACCTTC
14 TRBD1 TRBJ1-2 many TRBV11-3 CASSPQGIGYGYTF TGTGCCAGCAGCCCACAGGGGATAGGCTATGGCTACACCTTC
13 TRBD1 TRBJ2-7 . TRBV10-2 CARSQGDSYEQYF TGCGCCAGGAGTCAGGGGGACTCCTACGAGCAGTACTTC
14 . TRBJ2-5 hyperexpanded TRBV9 CASSVGLGKETQYF TGTGCCAGCAGCGTGGGCCTTGGGAAAGAGACCCAGTACTTC
13 . TRBJ1-2 few TRBV23-1 CASSDGTIYGYTF TGCGCCAGCAGCGACGGGACAATCTATGGCTACACCTTC
14 TRBD1 TRBJ1-4 medium-sized TRBV11-3 CASSLDRGGEKLFF TGTGCCAGCAGCTTGGACAGGGGGGGTGAAAAACTGTTTTTT
14 TRBD1 TRBJ2-3 . TRBV19 CASSNQDRVGTQYF TGTGCCAGTAGCAACCAGGACAGGGTTGGGACGCAGTATTTT
13 . TRBJ1-1 . TRBV30 CAWSVRGTTEAFF TGTGCCTGGAGTGTACGGGGAACCACTGAAGCTTTCTTT
16 TRBD1 TRBJ2-1 . TRBV4-1 CASSHRSGTGVGEQFF TGCGCCAGCAGCCATCGATCCGGGACAGGGGTTGGTGAGCAGTTCTTC
16 . TRBJ1-6 medium-sized TRBV11-3 CASSLGGTTSVSPLHF TGTGCCAGCAGCTTAGGGGGAACCACGAGCGTATCACCCCTCCACTTT
13 TRBD1 TRBJ2-1 . TRBV9 CASSGQGENEQFF TGTGCCAGCAGTGGGCAGGGGGAAAATGAGCAGTTCTTC